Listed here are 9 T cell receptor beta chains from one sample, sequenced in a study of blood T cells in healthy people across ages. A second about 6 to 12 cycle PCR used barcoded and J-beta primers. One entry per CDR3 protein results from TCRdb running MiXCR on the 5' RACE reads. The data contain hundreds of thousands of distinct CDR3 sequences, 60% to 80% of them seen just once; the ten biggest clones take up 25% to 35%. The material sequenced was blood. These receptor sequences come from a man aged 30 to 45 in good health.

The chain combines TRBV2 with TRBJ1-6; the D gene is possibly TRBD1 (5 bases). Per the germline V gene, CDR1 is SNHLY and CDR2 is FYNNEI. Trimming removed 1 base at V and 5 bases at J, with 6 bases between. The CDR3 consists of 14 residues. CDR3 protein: CASSEVGDNSPLHF. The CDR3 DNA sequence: TGTGCCAGCAGTGAAGTAGGGGATAATTCACCCCTCCACTTT.

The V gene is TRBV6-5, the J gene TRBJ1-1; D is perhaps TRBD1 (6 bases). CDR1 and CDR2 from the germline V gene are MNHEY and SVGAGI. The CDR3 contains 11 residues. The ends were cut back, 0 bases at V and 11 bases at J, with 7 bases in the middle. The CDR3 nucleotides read TGTGCCAGCAGTTACTCAGGGGGTGCTTTCTTT. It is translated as CASSYSGGAFF.

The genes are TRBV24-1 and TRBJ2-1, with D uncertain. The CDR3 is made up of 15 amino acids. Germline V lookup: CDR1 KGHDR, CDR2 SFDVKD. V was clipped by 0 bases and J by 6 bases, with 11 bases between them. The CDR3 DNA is TGTGCCACCAGTGATTTGCAAGCAGCTACCAATGAGCAGTTCTTC. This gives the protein CATSDLQAATNEQFF.

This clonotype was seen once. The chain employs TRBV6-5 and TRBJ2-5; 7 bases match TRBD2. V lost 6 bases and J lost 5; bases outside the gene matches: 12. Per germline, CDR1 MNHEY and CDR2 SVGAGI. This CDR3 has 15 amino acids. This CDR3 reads CASSPWEGSAETQYF. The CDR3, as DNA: TGTGCCAGCAGCCCCTGGGAGGGGAGTGCCGAGACCCAGTACTTC.

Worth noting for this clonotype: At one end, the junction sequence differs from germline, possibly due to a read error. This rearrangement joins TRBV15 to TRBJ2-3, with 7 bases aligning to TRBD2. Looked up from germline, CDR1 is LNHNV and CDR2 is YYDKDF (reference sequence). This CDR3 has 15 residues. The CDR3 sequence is CATSPPGGRGDTLYF. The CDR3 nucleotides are TGTGCCACCAGCCCCCCGGGGGGACGAGGAGATACGCTGTATTTT.

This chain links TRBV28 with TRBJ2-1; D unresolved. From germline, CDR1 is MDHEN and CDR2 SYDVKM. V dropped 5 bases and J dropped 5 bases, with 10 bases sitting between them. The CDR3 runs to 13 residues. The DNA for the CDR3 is TGTGCCAGCAGTGTAATCCCCCACAATGAGCAGTTCTTC. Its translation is CASSVIPHNEQFF.

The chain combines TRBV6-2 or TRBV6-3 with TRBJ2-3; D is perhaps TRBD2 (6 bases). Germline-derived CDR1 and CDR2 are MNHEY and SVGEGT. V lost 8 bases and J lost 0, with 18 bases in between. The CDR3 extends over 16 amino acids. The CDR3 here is CASLGIAVPSTDTQYF. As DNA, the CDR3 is TGTGCCAGCTTAGGGATAGCGGTCCCTAGCACAGATACGCAGTATTTT.

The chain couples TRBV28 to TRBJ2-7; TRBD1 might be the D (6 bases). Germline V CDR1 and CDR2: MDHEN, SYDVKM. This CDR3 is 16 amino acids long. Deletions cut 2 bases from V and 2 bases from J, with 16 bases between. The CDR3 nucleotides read TGTGCCAGCAGTTTAGGGTTTGGGGGCGCGACCTACGAGCAGTACTTC. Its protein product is CASSLGFGGATYEQYF.

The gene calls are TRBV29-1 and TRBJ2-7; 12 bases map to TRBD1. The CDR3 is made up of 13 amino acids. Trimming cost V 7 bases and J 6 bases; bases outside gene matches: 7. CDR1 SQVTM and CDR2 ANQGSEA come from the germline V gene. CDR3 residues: CSGWDRGQREQYF. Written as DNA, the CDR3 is TGCAGCGGCTGGGACAGGGGGCAACGCGAGCAGTACTTC.